Reported below is one T cell receptor (beta chain). There are 18 residues in the CDR3. V shed 5 bases and J 7 bases; nucleotides not matched to a gene: 15. From germline, CDR1 is SGHNT and CDR2 YENEEA. This entry is derived from a study of blood T cell repertoires in COVID-19. Study context: Material from acute and convalescent COVID-19 was sourced from the United States, Italy and Spain. In each case, the material was cDNA or gDNA derived from T cells, B-cell-depleted T cells, or PBMCs.

Seattle's cohort entered during active infection and was followed longitudinally. As handled by the study authors: Amplification of reference gene primers provided the estimated nucleated cell counts. TCRdb's table, derived via immunoSEQ multiplex PCR, lists solely in-frame clones and lacks some. V and J calls and clone size are copied from that table; D and trimming were computed from the DNA. This sample has about 230,000 clones, with just over 85% found just once. The receptor's source is a man aged 45-60 years with COVID-19, enrolled during active disease. This chain joins TRBV11-3 and TRBJ1-5; TRBD1 matches 12 bases. The sample was peripheral blood. In nucleotides, the CDR3 is TGTGCCAGCAGCCCTGCTCCGGGACAGGGGGCTTCGGGGCAGCCCCAGCATTTT. This encodes CASSPAPGQGASGQPQHF.